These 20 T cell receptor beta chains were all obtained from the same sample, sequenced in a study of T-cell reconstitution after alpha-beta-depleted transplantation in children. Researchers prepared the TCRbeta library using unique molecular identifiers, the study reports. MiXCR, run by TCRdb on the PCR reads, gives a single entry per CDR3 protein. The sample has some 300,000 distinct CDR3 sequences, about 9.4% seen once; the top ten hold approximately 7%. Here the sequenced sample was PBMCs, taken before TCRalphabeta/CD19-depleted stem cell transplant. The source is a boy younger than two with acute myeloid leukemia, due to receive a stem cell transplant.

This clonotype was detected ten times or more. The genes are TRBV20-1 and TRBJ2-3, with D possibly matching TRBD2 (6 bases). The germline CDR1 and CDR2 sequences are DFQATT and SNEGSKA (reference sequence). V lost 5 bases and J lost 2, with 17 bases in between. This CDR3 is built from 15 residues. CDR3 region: CSAGPPGLLTDTQYF. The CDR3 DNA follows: TGCAGTGCTGGCCCCCCGGGACTTCTCACAGATACGCAGTATTTT.

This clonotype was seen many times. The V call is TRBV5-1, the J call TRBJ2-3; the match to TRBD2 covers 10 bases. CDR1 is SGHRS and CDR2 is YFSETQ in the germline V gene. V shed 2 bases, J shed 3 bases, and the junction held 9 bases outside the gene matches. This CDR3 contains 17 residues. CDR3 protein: CASSFQGAGGRTDTQYF. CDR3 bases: TGCGCCAGCAGCTTCCAGGGAGCGGGAGGGCGGACAGATACGCAGTATTTT.

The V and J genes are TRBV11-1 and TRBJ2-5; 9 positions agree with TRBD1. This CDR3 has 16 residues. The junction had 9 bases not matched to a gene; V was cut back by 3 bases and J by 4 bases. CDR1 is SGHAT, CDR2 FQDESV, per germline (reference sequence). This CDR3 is CASSFPREDRGETQYF. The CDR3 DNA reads TGTGCCAGCAGCTTCCCCCGGGAGGACAGGGGAGAGACCCAGTACTTC.

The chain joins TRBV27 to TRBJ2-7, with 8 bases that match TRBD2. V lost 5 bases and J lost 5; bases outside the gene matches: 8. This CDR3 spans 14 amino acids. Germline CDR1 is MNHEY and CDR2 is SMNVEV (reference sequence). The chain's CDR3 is CASSRVTGGNEQYF. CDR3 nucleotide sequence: TGTGCCAGCAGTAGGGTTACGGGAGGGAACGAGCAGTACTTC.

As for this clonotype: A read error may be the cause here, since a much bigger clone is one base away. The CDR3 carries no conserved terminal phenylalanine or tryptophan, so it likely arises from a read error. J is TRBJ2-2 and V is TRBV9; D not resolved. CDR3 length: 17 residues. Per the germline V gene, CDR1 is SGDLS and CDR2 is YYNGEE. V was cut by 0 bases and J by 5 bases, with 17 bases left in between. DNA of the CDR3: TGTGCCAGCAGCGTAGTCGGGCCCCGGGTTTCTACCGGGGAGCTGTTTTAT. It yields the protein CASSVVGPRVSTGELFY.

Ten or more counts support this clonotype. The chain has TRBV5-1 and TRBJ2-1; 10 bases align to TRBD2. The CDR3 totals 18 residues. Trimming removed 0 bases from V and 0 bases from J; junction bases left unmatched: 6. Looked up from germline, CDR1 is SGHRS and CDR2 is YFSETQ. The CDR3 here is CASSLDGSGRSSYNEQFF. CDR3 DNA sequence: TGCGCCAGCAGCTTGGATGGTAGCGGGAGGAGCTCCTACAATGAGCAGTTCTTC.

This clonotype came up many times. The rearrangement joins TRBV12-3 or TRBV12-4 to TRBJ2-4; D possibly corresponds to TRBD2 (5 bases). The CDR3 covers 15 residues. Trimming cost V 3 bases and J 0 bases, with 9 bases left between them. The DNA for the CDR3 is TGTGCCAGCAGTTTGGGAGACCTAGCCAAAAACATTCAGTACTTC. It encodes CASSLGDLAKNIQYF.

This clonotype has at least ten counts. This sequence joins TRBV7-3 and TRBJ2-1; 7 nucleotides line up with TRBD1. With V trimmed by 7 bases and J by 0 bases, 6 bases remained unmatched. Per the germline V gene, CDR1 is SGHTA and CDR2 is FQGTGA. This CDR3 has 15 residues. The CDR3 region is CASNVQGSSYNEQFF. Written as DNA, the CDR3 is TGTGCCAGCAACGTACAGGGGAGCTCCTACAATGAGCAGTTCTTC.

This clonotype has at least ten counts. The CDR3 DNA is TGCAGTGCTACTGAACGGACAGGGAATCAGCCCCAGCATTTT. Encoded protein: CSATERTGNQPQHF. This chain joins TRBV20-1 and TRBJ1-5, with 8 bases that match TRBD1. V lost 4 bases to trimming and J lost 4 bases; unmatched junction nucleotides: 6. Germline V CDR1 and CDR2: DFQATT, SNEGSKA (reference sequence). The CDR3 covers 14 residues.

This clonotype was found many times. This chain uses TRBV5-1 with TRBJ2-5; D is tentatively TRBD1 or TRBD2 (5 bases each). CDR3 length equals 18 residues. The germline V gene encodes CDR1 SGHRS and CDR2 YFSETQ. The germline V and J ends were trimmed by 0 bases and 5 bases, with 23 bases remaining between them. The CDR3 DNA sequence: TGCGCCAGCAGCTTGGGCCGGGGTACGACAGCGATGGGGGAGACCCAGTACTTC. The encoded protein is CASSLGRGTTAMGETQYF.

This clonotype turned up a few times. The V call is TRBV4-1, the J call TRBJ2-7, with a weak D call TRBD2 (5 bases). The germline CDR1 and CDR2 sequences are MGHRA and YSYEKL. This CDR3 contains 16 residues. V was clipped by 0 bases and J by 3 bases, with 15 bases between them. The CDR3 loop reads CASSQDPIGELYEQYF. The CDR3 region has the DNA TGCGCCAGCAGCCAAGATCCGATCGGGGAACTCTACGAGCAGTACTTC.

This CDR3 is CASSGLNTQYF. CDR3 nucleotides: TGTGCCAGTTCAGGGCTGAATACGCAGTATTTT. The chain combines TRBV7-2 with TRBJ2-3; D perhaps matches TRBD1 (5 bases). The germline V gene has CDR1 SGHTA and CDR2 FQGNSA. The V end lost 9 bases, the J end lost 7 bases, and 11 bases lay between the germline ends. The CDR3 contains 11 residues.

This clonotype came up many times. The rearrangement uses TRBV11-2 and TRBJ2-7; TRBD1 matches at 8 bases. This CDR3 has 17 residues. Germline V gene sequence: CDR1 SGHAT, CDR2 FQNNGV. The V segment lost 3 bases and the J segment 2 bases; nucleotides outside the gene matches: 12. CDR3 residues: CASSFDLGGTGAYEQYF. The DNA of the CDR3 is TGTGCCAGCAGCTTCGACCTCGGCGGGACAGGAGCCTACGAGCAGTACTTC.

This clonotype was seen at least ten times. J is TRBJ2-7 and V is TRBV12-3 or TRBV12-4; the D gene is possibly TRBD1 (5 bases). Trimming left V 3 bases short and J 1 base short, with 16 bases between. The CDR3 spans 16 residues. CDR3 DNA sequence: TGTGCCAGCAGTTTCCTGGTGGGCAGGGCGTCCTACGAGCAGTACTTC. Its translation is CASSFLVGRASYEQYF.

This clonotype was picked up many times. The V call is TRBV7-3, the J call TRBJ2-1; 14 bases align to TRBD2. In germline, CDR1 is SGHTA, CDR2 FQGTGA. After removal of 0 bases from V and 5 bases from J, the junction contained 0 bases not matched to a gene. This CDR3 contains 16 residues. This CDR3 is CASSLTGLAGDNEQFF. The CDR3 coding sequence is TGTGCCAGCAGCTTAACGGGACTAGCGGGAGACAATGAGCAGTTCTTC.

The DNA of the CDR3 is TGCGCCAGCAGCCTAGACTCGACAGGACCCTACGAGCAGTACTTC. Residues: CASSLDSTGPYEQYF. The V gene is TRBV4-3, the J gene TRBJ2-7; D is perhaps TRBD1 (6 bases). Between the trimmed V and J ends, which lost 4 bases and 2 bases, there was a span of 15 bases. CDR1 and CDR2 (germline): LGHNA, YSLEER. This CDR3 has 15 amino acids.

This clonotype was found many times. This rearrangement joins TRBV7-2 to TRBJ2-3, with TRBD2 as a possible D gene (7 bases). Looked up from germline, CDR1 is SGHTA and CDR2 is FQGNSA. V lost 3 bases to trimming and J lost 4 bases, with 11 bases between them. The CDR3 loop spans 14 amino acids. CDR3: CASSLGGRPDTQYF. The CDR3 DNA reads TGTGCCAGCAGCTTGGGGGGGCGTCCAGATACGCAGTATTTT. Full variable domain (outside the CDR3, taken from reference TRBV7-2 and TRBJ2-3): GAGVSQSPSNKVTEKGKDVELRCDPISGHTALYWYRQSLGQGLEFLIYFQGNSAPDKSGLPSDRFSAERTGGSVSTLTIQRTQQEDSAVYLCASSLGGRPDTQYFGPGTRLTVL.

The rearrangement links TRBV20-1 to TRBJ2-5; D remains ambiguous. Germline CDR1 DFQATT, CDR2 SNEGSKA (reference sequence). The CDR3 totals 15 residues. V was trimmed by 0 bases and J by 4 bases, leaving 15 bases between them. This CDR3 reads CSARDWPAALETQYF. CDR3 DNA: TGCAGTGCTAGAGATTGGCCGGCAGCTCTAGAGACCCAGTACTTC.

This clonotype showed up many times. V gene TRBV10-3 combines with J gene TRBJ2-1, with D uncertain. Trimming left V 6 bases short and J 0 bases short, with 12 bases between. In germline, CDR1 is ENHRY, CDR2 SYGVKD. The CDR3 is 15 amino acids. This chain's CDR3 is CAISVTQSSYNEQFF. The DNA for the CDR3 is TGTGCCATCAGCGTGACCCAGAGCTCCTACAATGAGCAGTTCTTC.

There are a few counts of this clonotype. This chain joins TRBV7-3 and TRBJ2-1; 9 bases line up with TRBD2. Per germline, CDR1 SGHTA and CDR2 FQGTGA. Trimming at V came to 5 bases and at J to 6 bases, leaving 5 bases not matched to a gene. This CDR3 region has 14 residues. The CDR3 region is CASSVLAGANEQFF. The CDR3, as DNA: TGTGCCAGCAGCGTCTTAGCGGGAGCCAATGAGCAGTTCTTC.